This T cell receptor (beta chain) originates from a study of response to subunit inactivated influenza vaccine. TCRdb re-called the RT-PCR reads through MiXCR, storing one row per CDR3 protein. Among a few hundred thousand distinct CDR3 sequences listed, roughly 22% were seen once. Study conclusions and caveats: Each seasonal flu vaccination may recruit only limited new T cells, authors suggested.

Regarding this clonotype: Its antigen is as yet unknown.

The V and J ends lost 5 bases and 8 bases, in that order; junction bases with no gene match: 8. CDR1 and CDR2 from the germline V gene are MDHEN and SYDVKM. This CDR3 has 14 amino acids. The rearrangement links TRBV28 to TRBJ1-2; 10 bases line up with TRBD1. The TCR originated in a man aged 45 to 70 who received an inactivated influenza vaccine. The sequencing here drew on PBMCs from blood, taken approximately 20 months after vaccination. CDR3 sequence reads: CASSTSGTGDGYTF. In DNA form, the CDR3 reads TGTGCCAGCAGTACCTCCGGGACAGGGGACGGCTACACCTTC.